This entry lists 17 T cell receptor beta chains sequenced from one sample in a study of siplizumab effects on memory and regulatory T cells (dated by TCRdb to about 2019). Library preparation used the immunoSEQ multiplex PCR assay. TCRdb's version of the immuneACCESS table is confined to in-frame rearrangements and falls short of the full clone set. An unresolved V gene accounts for under half of the shortfall where checked; the remainder is of unknown origin. Here the sample has about 56,000 clones; 95% to 98% occur a single time. The ten largest clones capture about 1% of the sample. The sequencing input was naive CD8+ T cells sorted from blood. Taken with the paper, the label for cell subset or site translates to: unstimulated naive T cells. All receptors come from a human donor in good health.

V gene TRBV28 combines with J gene TRBJ1-2; D is uncertain. CDR3 length: 13 amino acids. V gave up 3 bases and J gave up 8 bases, with 13 bases separating them. The germline V gene encodes CDR1 MDHEN and CDR2 SYDVKM. The CDR3 nucleotides read TGTGCCAGCAGTTTCTCGGGGAGCGGGGGCTACACCTTC. The encoded protein is CASSFSGSGGYTF.

V and J are TRBV7-9 and TRBJ2-1; D is unclear. Germline V gives CDR1 SEHNR, CDR2 FQNEAQ (reference sequence). The length of the CDR3 is 13 residues. Trimming removed 3 bases from V and 3 bases from J, with 6 bases in between. Here the CDR3 reads CASSFSNYNEQFF. The CDR3 DNA reads as TGTGCCAGCAGCTTCAGCAACTACAATGAGCAGTTCTTC.

This clone was found once. This rearrangement joins TRBV9 to TRBJ1-2; no definite D call. This CDR3 region has 12 residues. CDR1 and CDR2 from the germline V gene are SGDLS and YYNGEE. Between the trimmed V and J ends, which lost 7 bases and 4 bases, there was a span of 11 bases. The CDR3 reads CASVEASYGYTF. The CDR3 DNA reads TGTGCCAGCGTCGAGGCCAGCTATGGCTACACCTTC.

The V gene is TRBV5-8, the J gene TRBJ1-5; weak D call: TRBD1 (5 bases). This CDR3 region has 15 residues. Between the trimmed V and J ends, which lost 2 bases and 3 bases, there was a span of 12 bases. Germline CDR1 SGHTS, CDR2 YDEGEE. The CDR3 DNA sequence: TGTGCCAGCAGCTTCAGGGAAGGGGCCAATCAGCCCCAGCATTTT. It codes for CASSFREGANQPQHF.

V usage is TRBV4-1 and J usage is TRBJ2-1, with 9 nucleotides matching TRBD1. There are 11 residues in the CDR3. J was trimmed by 16 bases and V by 6 bases; bases with no gene match: 7. Germline CDR1 reads MGHRA; CDR2 reads YSYEKL. For the CDR3, the DNA is TGCGCCAGCAGGGCCGGGACAGGGAAATTCTTC. Its translation is CASRAGTGKFF.

The chain has TRBV5-1 and TRBJ2-1; 9 bases align to TRBD2. The CDR3 consists of 12 residues. Per the germline V gene, CDR1 is SGHRS and CDR2 is YFSETQ. J was trimmed by 8 bases and V by 3 bases; bases with no gene match: 0. The CDR3 nucleotides are TGCGCCAGCAGCTGGACTAGCGATGAGCAGTTCTTC. Its translation is CASSWTSDEQFF. Supplemented by reference TRBV5-1 and TRBJ2-1, the full variable domain reads KAGVTQTPRYLIKTRGQQVTLSCSPISGHRSVSWYQQTPGQGLQFLFEYFSETQRNKGNFPGRFSGRQFSNSRSEMNVSTLELGDSALYLCASSWTSDEQFFGPGTRLTVL.

The chain recombines TRBV7-8 with TRBJ2-7; D not resolved. CDR3 size: 12 residues. The germline CDR1 and CDR2 sequences are SGHVS and FQNEAQ. V gave up 5 bases and J gave up 4 bases, with 9 bases separating them. This CDR3 reads CASSTNTYEQYF. In DNA, the CDR3 is TGTGCCAGCAGCACCAACACGTACGAGCAGTACTTC.

The chain is built from TRBV19 and TRBJ2-1; TRBD2 aligns across 9 bases. Germline V gene data show CDR1 as LNHDA and CDR2 as SQIVND (reference sequence). Trimming cost V 2 bases and J 9 bases; bases outside gene matches: 5. The CDR3 has 14 residues. The CDR3 is CASSILASGVEQFF. For the CDR3, the DNA is TGTGCCAGTAGTATACTGGCTAGCGGGGTTGAGCAGTTCTTC.

This chain uses TRBV6-1 with TRBJ2-2; 9 bases line up with TRBD1. The germline CDR1 and CDR2 sequences are MNHNS and SASEGT. The junction had 6 bases not matched to a gene; V was cut back by 7 bases and J by 3 bases. This CDR3 contains 15 residues. The CDR3 reads CASTGDRVYTGELFF. The CDR3 region has the DNA TGTGCCAGCACTGGGGACAGGGTTTACACCGGGGAGCTGTTTTTT.

The rearrangement joins TRBV7-9 to TRBJ2-5; a possible D gene is TRBD1 (5 bases). CDR1 is SEHNR, CDR2 FQNEAQ, per germline (reference sequence). The V and J ends lost 5 bases and 5 bases respectively, with 12 bases between them. There are 13 residues in the CDR3. The CDR3: CASSPRGGETQYF. The DNA for the CDR3 is TGTGCCAGCAGCCCAAGGGGTGGTGAGACCCAGTACTTC.

The chain joins TRBV27 to TRBJ2-6; D not resolved. The CDR3 has 17 amino acids. The germline gives CDR1 MNHEY, CDR2 SMNVEV (reference sequence). Trimming cost V 1 base and J 2 bases, with 12 bases left between them. The CDR3: CASSLYPILTGANVLTF. The DNA for the CDR3 is TGTGCCAGCAGTTTATACCCGATCTTAACTGGGGCCAACGTCCTGACTTTC.

CDR3 in amino acids: CASSDDPPYEQYF. The CDR3 bases are TGTGCCAGCAGCGATGACCCACCTTACGAGCAGTACTTC. The V and J genes are TRBV14 and TRBJ2-7; D remains ambiguous. Germline CDR1 SGHDN, CDR2 FVKESK. The CDR3 extends over 13 amino acids. Between the trimmed V and J ends, which lost 5 bases and 4 bases, there was a span of 12 bases.

The chain couples TRBV2 to TRBJ2-3; a weak D match, TRBD1 (5 bases). CDR1 and CDR2 (germline): SNHLY, FYNNEI. V was trimmed by 6 bases and J by 8 bases, leaving 9 bases between them. The CDR3 loop spans 11 amino acids. In nucleotides, the CDR3 is TGTGCCAGCAGGGCTAGGGGTACGCAGTATTTT. Encoded protein: CASRARGTQYF.

A single count supports this clone. The V and J genes are TRBV9 and TRBJ1-1; maybe TRBD1 (5 bases). The CDR3 runs 15 residues. V was clipped by 3 bases and J by 0 bases, with 12 bases between them. Per the germline V gene, CDR1 is SGDLS and CDR2 is YYNGEE. Here the CDR3 DNA reads TGTGCCAGCAGCGGACAGCTAAGCATGAACACTGAAGCTTTCTTT. Protein: CASSGQLSMNTEAFF.

The chain is built from TRBV7-9 and TRBJ1-1; D not resolved. The germline V and J ends were trimmed by 7 bases and 4 bases, with 7 bases remaining between them. CDR1 SEHNR and CDR2 FQNEAQ come from the germline V gene (reference sequence). This CDR3 contains 11 residues. In DNA, the CDR3 is TGTGCCAGCACTATCGGCACTGAAGCTTTCTTT. The encoded protein is CASTIGTEAFF.

This clone showed up just once. The V and J genes are TRBV5-8 and TRBJ1-5; possibly TRBD1 for D (5 bases). Germline V gene sequence: CDR1 SGHTS, CDR2 YDEGEE. This CDR3 region has 15 residues. Trimming shortened V by 0 bases and J by 5 bases, and 12 bases separated the two germline ends. This CDR3 reads CASSLGRRGDQPQHF. CDR3 DNA sequence: TGTGCCAGCAGCTTGGGGAGGAGGGGTGATCAGCCCCAGCATTTT.

CDR3 loop: CASSYGGSPETQYF. The CDR3 region has the DNA TGTGCCAGCAGTTACGGCGGCAGCCCAGAGACCCAGTACTTC. The chain is built from TRBV6-5 and TRBJ2-5; D call uncertain. Germline V gene data show CDR1 as MNHEY and CDR2 as SVGAGI. V lost 2 bases and J lost 4, with 11 bases in between. The CDR3 is 14 residues long.